The present T cell receptor (beta chain) was sequenced within a study of T cell changes during pregnancy in multiple sclerosis. This CDR3 region has 15 residues. V dropped 2 bases and J dropped 7 bases, with 14 bases sitting between them. Germline CDR1 reads KGHSH; CDR2 reads LQKENI. Sequencing was performed with immunoSEQ multiplex PCR; in TCRdb, only in-frame clones are kept and a portion is missing. This sample has about 69,000 clones, with roughly nine tenths found just once. The chain joins TRBV18 to TRBJ1-4; no clear D. The material sequenced was CD4+ T cells from peripheral blood mononuclear cells, taken in the third trimester of pregnancy. This sequence originates from a female donor in good health, enrolled as a control in a pregnancy study. The CDR3 coding sequence is TGTGCCAGCTCACCATTTGGAGGTCTGGGTGAAAAACTGTTTTTT. Protein sequence: CASSPFGGLGEKLFF.